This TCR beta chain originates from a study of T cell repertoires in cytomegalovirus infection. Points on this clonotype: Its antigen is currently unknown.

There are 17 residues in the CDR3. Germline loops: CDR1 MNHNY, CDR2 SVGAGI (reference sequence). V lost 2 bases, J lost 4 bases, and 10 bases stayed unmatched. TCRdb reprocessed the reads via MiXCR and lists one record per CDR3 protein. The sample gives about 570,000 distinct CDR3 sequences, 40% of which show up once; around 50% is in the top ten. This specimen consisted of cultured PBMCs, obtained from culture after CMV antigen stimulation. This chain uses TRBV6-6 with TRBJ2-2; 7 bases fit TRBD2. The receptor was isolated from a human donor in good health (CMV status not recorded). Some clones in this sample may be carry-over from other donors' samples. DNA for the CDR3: TGTGCCAGCAGTTACCCGAAGCGGGACTGGCGCACCGGGGAGCTGTTTTTT. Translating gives CASSYPKRDWRTGELFF.